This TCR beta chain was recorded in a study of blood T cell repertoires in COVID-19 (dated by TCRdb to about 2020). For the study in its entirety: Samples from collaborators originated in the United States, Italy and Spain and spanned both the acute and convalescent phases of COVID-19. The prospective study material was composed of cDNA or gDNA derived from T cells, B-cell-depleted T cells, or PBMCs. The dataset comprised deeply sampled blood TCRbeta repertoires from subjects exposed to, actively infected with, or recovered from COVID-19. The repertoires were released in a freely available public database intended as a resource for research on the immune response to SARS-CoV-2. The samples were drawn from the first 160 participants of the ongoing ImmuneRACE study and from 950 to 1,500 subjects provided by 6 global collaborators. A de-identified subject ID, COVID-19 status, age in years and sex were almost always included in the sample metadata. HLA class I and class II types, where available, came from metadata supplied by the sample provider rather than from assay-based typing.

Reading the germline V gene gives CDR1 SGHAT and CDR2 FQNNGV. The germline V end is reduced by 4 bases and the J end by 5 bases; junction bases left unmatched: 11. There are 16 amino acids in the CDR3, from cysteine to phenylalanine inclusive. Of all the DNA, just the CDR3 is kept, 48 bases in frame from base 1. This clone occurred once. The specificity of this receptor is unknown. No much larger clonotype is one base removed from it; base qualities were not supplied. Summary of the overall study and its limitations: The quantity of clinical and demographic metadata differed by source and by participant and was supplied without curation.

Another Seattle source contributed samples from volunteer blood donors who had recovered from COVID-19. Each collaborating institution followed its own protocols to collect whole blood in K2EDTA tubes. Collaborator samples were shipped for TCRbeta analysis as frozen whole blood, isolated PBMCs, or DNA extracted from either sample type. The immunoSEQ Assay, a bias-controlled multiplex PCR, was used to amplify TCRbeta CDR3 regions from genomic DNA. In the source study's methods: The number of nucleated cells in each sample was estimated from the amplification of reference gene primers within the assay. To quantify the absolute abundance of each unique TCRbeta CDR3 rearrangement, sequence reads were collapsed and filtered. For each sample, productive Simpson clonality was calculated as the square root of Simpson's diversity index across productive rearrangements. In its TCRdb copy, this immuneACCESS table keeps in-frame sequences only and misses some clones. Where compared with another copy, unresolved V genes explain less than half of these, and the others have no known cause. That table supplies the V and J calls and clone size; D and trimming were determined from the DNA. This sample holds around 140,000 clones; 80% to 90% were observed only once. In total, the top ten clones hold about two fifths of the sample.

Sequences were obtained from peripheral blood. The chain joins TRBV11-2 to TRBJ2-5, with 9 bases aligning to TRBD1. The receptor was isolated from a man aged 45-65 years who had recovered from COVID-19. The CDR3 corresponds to CASSSGTGITMETQYF. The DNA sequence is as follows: TGTGCCAGCAGCTCCGGGACAGGGATAACGATGGAGACCCAGTACTTC.